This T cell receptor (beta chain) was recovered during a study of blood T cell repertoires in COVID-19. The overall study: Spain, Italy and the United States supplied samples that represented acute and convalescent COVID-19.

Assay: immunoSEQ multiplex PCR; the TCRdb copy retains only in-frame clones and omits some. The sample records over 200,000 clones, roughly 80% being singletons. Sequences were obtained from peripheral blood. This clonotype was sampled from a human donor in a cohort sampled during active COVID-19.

CDR3 coding DNA: TGTGCCAGCTCACTACTAGCGGGAGGGCCGGACACCGGGGAGCTGTTTTTT. Amino acids: CASSLLAGGPDTGELFF. The V and J genes are TRBV18 and TRBJ2-2, with TRBD2 identical over 13 bases. CDR3 length equals 17 residues. Germline V gives CDR1 KGHSH, CDR2 LQKENI. V was pared by 4 bases and J by 3 bases, with 5 bases of the junction left unmatched.